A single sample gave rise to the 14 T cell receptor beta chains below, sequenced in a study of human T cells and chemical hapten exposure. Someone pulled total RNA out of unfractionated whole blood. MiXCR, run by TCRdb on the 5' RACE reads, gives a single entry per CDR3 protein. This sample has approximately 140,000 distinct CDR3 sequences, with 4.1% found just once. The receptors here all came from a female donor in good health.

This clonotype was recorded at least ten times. In DNA form, the CDR3 reads TGTGCCAGCAGCGGGACCCTCCAAGAGACCCAGTACTTC. As protein: CASSGTLQETQYF. The chain combines TRBV2 with TRBJ2-5; D may correspond to TRBD1 or TRBD2 (5 bases each). Trimming removed 6 bases from V and 1 base from J, with 9 bases in between. The CDR3 totals 13 residues. Germline V gene data show CDR1 as SNHLY and CDR2 as FYNNEI.

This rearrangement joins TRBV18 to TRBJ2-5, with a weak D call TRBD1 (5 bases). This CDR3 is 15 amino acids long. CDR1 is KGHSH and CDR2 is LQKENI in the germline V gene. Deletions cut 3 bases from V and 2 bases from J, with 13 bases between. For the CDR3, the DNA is TGTGCCAGCTCACCTCAGCCAGGGTGTCAAGAGACCCAGTACTTC. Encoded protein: CASSPQPGCQETQYF.

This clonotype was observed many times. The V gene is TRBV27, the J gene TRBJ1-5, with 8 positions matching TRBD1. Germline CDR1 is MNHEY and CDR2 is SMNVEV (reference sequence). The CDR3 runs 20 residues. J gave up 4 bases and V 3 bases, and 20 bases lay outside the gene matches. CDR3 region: CASSFPKLTPRGTGNQPQHF. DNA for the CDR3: TGTGCCAGCAGTTTTCCTAAGCTGACGCCACGAGGGACAGGTAATCAGCCCCAGCATTTT.

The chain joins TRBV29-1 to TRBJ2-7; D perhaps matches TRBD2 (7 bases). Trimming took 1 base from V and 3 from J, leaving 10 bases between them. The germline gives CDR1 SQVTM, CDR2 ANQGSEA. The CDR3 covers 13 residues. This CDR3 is CSVEGGGGYEQYF. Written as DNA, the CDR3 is TGCAGCGTTGAAGGCGGGGGCGGCTACGAGCAGTACTTC.

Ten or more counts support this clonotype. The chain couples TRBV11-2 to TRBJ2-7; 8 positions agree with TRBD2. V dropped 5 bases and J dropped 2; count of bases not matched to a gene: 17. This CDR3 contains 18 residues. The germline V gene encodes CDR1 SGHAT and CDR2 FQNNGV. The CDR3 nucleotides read TGTGCCAGCAGCCTAACCATCCTTAGCGGGGCGGCACCCTACGAGCAGTACTTC. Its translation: CASSLTILSGAAPYEQYF.

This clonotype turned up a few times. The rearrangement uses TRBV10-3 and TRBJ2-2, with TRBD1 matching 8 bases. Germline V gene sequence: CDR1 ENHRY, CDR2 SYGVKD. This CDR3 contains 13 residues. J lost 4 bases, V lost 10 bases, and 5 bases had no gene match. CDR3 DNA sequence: TGTGCCACCCTGACAGGGGCCACCGGGGAGCTGTTTTTT. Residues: CATLTGATGELFF.

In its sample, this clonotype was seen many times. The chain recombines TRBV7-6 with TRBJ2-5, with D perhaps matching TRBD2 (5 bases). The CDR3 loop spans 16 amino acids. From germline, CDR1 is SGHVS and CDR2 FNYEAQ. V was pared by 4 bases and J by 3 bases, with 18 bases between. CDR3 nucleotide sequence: TGTGCCAGCAGCTCACCTGAGGGAGAGATTGAAGAGACCCAGTACTTC. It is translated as CASSSPEGEIEETQYF.

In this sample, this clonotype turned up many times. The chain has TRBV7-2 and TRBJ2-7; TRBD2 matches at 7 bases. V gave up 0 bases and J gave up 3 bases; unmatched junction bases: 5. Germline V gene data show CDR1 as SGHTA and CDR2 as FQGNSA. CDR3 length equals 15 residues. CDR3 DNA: TGTGCCAGCAGCTTAGCGGGCGGGGGAATCTACGAGCAGTACTTC. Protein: CASSLAGGGIYEQYF.

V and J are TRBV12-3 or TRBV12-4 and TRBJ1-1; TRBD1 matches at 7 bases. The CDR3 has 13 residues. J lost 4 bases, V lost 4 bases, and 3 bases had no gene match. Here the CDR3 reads CASSCQGGTEAFF. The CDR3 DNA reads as TGTGCCAGCAGTTGTCAGGGGGGCACTGAAGCTTTCTTT.

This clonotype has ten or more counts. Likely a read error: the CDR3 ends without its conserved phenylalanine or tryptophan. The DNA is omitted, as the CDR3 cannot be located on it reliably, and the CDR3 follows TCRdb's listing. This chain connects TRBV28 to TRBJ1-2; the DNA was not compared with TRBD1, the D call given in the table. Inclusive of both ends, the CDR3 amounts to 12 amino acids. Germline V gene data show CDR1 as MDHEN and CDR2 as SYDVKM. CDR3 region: CASAIRDSLAFL.

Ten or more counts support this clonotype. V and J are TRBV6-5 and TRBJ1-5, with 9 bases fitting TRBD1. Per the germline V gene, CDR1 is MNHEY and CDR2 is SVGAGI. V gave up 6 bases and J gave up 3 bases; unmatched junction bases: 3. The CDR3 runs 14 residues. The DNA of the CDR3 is TGTGCCAGCAGGAACAGGGGGCACAATCAGCCCCAGCATTTT. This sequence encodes CASRNRGHNQPQHF.

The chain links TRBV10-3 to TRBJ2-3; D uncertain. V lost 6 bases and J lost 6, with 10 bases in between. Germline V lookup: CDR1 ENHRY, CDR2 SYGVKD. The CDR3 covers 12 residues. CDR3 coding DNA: TGTGCCATCAGAGATAAGACCGATACGCAGTATTTT. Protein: CAIRDKTDTQYF.

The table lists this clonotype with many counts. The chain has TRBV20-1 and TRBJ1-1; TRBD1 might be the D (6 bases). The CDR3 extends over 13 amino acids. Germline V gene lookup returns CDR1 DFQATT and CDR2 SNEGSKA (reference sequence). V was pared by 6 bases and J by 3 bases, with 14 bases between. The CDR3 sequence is CSARQGSDTEAFF. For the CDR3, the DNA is TGCAGTGCCCGCCAGGGGTCGGACACTGAAGCTTTCTTT.

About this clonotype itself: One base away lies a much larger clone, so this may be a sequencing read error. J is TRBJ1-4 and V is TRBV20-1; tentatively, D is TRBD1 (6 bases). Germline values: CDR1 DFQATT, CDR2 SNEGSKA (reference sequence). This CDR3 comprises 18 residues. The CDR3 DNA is TGCAGTGCTAGAGGCCTTCGGGGGGCCAATTTATTTAATGAAAACCTGTTTTTT. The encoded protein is CSARGLRGANLFNENLFF.